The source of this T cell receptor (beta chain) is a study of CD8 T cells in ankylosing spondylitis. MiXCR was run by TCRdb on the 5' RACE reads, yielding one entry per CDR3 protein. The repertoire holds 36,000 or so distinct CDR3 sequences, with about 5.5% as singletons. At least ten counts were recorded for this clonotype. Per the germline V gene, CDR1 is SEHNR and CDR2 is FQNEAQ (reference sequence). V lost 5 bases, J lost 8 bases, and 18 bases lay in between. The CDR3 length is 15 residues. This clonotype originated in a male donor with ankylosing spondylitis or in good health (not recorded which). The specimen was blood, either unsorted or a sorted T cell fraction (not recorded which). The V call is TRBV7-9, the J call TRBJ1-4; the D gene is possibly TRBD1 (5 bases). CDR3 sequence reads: CASSPSAAPGEKLFF. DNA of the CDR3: TGTGCCAGCAGCCCTTCGGCCGCCCCAGGGGAAAAACTGTTTTTT.